This entry lists 13 T cell receptor beta chains sequenced from one sample in a study of human T cells and chemical hapten exposure. TCRdb passed the RACE reads through MiXCR, listing each CDR3 protein once. The sample has more than 100,000 distinct CDR3 sequences, around 11% seen once. Sample time point: patch test 3, about 24 weeks after DPC sensitization. Treatment denoted: therapeutic diphenylcyclopropenone sensitization with weekly scalp DPC. The sample consisted of whole blood, taken in connection with sensitization to the hapten diphenylcyclopropenone (DPC). These receptor sequences come from a woman between 50 and 59 years old with alopecia areata. Some clones in this sample may be carry-over from other donors' samples.

This clonotype came up a few times. The V call is TRBV6-5, the J call TRBJ1-1; weak D call: TRBD1 (6 bases). Germline CDR1 MNHEY, CDR2 SVGAGI. Between the trimmed V and J ends, which lost 5 bases and 3 bases, there was a span of 13 bases. This CDR3 has 14 residues. The CDR3 region has the DNA TGTGCCAGCAGTCGACGGGACACGGACACTGAAGCTTTCTTT. Translation: CASSRRDTDTEAFF.

In DNA form, the CDR3 reads TGTGCCAGCAGCTTGCTTGACAGGGGGGTCCTTGGCTACACCTTC. Translation gives CASSLLDRGVLGYTF. The V gene is TRBV5-6, the J gene TRBJ1-2; 9 bases are shared with TRBD1. V shed 1 base and J 7 bases; nucleotides not matched to a gene: 8. CDR1 is SGHDT, CDR2 YYEEEE, per germline. CDR3 length: 15 residues.

This clonotype has a handful of counts. V usage is TRBV29-1 and J usage is TRBJ1-2; 10 bases match TRBD1. This CDR3 has 11 amino acids. J was trimmed by 8 bases and V by 7 bases; bases with no gene match: 4. Germline V gene lookup returns CDR1 SQVTM and CDR2 ANQGSEA. CDR3 in DNA: TGCAGCGGTGGACAGGGGGAAGGCTACACCTTC. Translating gives CSGGQGEGYTF. Drawing the rest from reference TRBV29-1 and TRBJ1-2, the complete variable domain is SAVISQKPSRDICQRGTSLTIQCQVDSQVTMMFWYRQQPGQSLTLIATANQGSEATYESGFVIDKFPISRPNLTFSTLTVSNMSPEDSSIYLCSGGQGEGYTFGSGTRLTVV.

This chain connects TRBV5-1 to TRBJ2-3, with 11 positions matching TRBD1. Germline V gene sequence: CDR1 SGHRS, CDR2 YFSETQ. V was pared by 0 bases and J by 8 bases, with 8 bases of the junction left unmatched. The length of the CDR3 is 16 residues. CDR3 bases: TGCGCCAGCAGCTTGGCCCCTCCGGGACAGGGGGGTACGCAGTATTTT. Amino acids: CASSLAPPGQGGTQYF.

In its sample, this clonotype was seen a few times. The rearrangement links TRBV7-2 to TRBJ2-5; 10 bases align to TRBD2. V lost 3 bases to trimming and J lost 5 bases; unmatched junction nucleotides: 0. The germline V gene encodes CDR1 SGHTA and CDR2 FQGNSA. The CDR3 sequence is 13 residues long. This chain's CDR3 is CASSFSGGETQYF. The DNA of the CDR3 is TGTGCCAGCAGCTTTAGCGGGGGGGAGACCCAGTACTTC.

This clonotype appeared many times. This chain connects TRBV3-1 to TRBJ1-1; 8 positions match TRBD1. This CDR3 comprises 15 residues. The germline gives CDR1 LGHDT, CDR2 YNNKEL (reference sequence). J gave up 4 bases and V 4 bases, and 8 bases lay outside the gene matches. The CDR3 protein is CASSPPRTGGTEAFF. CDR3 nucleotides: TGTGCCAGCAGCCCTCCCCGAACAGGGGGCACTGAAGCTTTCTTT.

V and J are TRBV12-3 or TRBV12-4 and TRBJ1-4; TRBD1 might be the D (5 bases). The V gene lost 5 bases and the J gene lost 8 bases, with 9 bases spanning the gap. This CDR3 is 12 amino acids long. In DNA, the CDR3 is TGTGCCAGCAGTAGGGACGGGGAAAAACTGTTTTTT. As protein: CASSRDGEKLFF.

This clonotype was detected many times. CDR3 sequence (DNA): TGTGCCAGCAGCTTACTAGCGGGAGGCACAGATACGCAGTATTTT. Protein sequence: CASSLLAGGTDTQYF. The rearrangement links TRBV7-2 to TRBJ2-3; TRBD2 matches 10 bases. The ends lost 2 bases at V and 1 base at J; junction bases unmatched: 0. The CDR3 runs to 15 residues. Germline V gives CDR1 SGHTA, CDR2 FQGNSA.

The table lists this clonotype with a count of one. This may arise from a read error, as a much more abundant clone is one base away. The V and J genes are TRBV28 and TRBJ2-4; 9 bases match TRBD2. The germline gives CDR1 MDHEN, CDR2 SYDVKM. The CDR3 runs 19 residues. V dropped 2 bases and J dropped 6; count of bases not matched to a gene: 17. Written as DNA, the CDR3 is TGTGCCAGCAGTTTACCCGGGGGTAGCGGGAGCGGTCGAGGAAACATTCAGTACTTC. Residues: CASSLPGGSGSGRGNIQYF.

The V gene is TRBV12-3 or TRBV12-4, the J gene TRBJ1-5; TRBD1 matches 8 bases. The junction had 8 bases not matched to a gene; V was cut back by 6 bases and J by 4 bases. The CDR3 extends over 15 amino acids. CDR3 sequence reads: CASSSTGVRNQPQHF. CDR3 DNA: TGTGCCAGCAGCTCGACAGGGGTACGGAATCAGCCCCAGCATTTT.

This clonotype was seen only a few times. The rearrangement links TRBV20-1 to TRBJ2-7; 10 bases are shared with TRBD2. Per germline, CDR1 DFQATT and CDR2 SNEGSKA (reference sequence). This CDR3 has 13 residues. V shed 5 bases, J shed 1 base, and the junction held 2 bases outside the gene matches. The CDR3 sequence: CSARTSGSYEQYF. The CDR3 DNA follows: TGCAGTGCTCGGACTAGCGGTTCCTACGAGCAGTACTTC.

This clonotype was counted between two and nine times. The chain has TRBV5-1 and TRBJ2-3; tentative D call: TRBD2 (5 bases). The CDR3 has 15 amino acids. Trimming removed 4 bases at V and 2 bases at J, with 14 bases between. Per the germline V gene, CDR1 is SGHRS and CDR2 is YFSETQ. The CDR3 protein is CASSPIRGSTDTQYF. The CDR3 bases are TGCGCCAGCAGCCCGATTCGCGGGTCCACAGATACGCAGTATTTT.

This clonotype was observed at least ten times. The rearrangement links TRBV6-5 to TRBJ1-1; D remains ambiguous. Trimming took off 1 base at V and 0 bases at J, with 9 bases between the two ends. Germline CDR1 MNHEY, CDR2 SVGAGI. The CDR3 is made up of 15 amino acids. Here the CDR3 DNA reads TGTGCCAGCAGTTACTACCGGACCATGAACACTGAAGCTTTCTTT. Residues: CASSYYRTMNTEAFF.